A selection of T cell receptor beta chains follows, all from one sample in a study of tumor-infiltrating lymphocytes in glioblastoma multiforme. TCRdb re-derived calls from the multiplex PCR reads in MiXCR, one entry per CDR3 protein. The sample has some 11,000 distinct CDR3 sequences, approximately 71% seen once. The sequenced sample consisted of brain tumor tissue. These receptors were collected from a male donor with glioblastoma. The CDR3 runs from the conserved cysteine through the conserved F or W. A D gene is named only where the DNA matches it firmly. Clone size is stated in some rows and not others, as once, few, many or a class when expanded.

TRBD1	.	TRBV29-1	TRBJ1-2	CSVWEQGAGYTF	TGCAGCGTTTGGGAGCAGGGGGCAGGCTACACCTTC
.	once	TRBV11-1	TRBJ2-3	CARSLISGPTDTQYF	TGTGCCAGAAGCTTGATTAGCGGTCCCACAGATACGCAGTATTTT
TRBD1	.	TRBV29-1	TRBJ2-1	CSVGVLQGDNEQFF	TGCAGCGTTGGTGTTCTGCAGGGGGACAATGAGCAGTTCTTC
.	medium-sized	TRBV6-2/TRBV6-3	TRBJ2-1	CASRPGGVNEQFF	TGTGCCAGCAGACCCGGGGGAGTCAATGAGCAGTTCTTC
TRBD2	.	TRBV5-5	TRBJ2-1	CASSFRGWSSGGNEQFF	TGTGCCAGCAGCTTTCGAGGGTGGTCTAGCGGGGGCAATGAGCAGTTCTTC
.	.	TRBV5-4	TRBJ1-4	CAGSADRNVNEKLFF	TGTGCCGGCAGCGCTGACCGGAATGTTAATGAAAAGCTGTTTTTT
.	.	TRBV11-3	TRBJ2-1	CTSSSRGECEHFF	TGTACCAGCAGCTCGAGGGGGGAGTGTGAGCATTTCTTC
TRBD2	.	TRBV29-1	TRBJ2-1	CGVGGTSGNYNEQFF	TGCGGCGTTGGTGGGACCAGCGGGAACTACAATGAGCAGTTCTTC
TRBD1	.	TRBV11-2	TRBJ2-1	CASSRRQGANEQFF	TGTGCCAGCAGCCGTCGTCAGGGGGCTAATGAGCAGTTCTTC
.	.	TRBV10-3	TRBJ2-2	CATLTPNTGELFF	TGTGCCACCCTGACTCCAAACACCGGGGAGCTGTTTTTT
TRBD2	once	TRBV7-8	TRBJ2-7	CASSPTSGTNEQYF	TGTGCCAGCAGCCCAACTAGCGGGACAAACGAGCAGTACTTC
.	.	TRBV11-3	TRBJ1-1	CASSFSGNMNTEAFF	TGTGCCAGCAGCTTCAGTGGCAACATGAACACTGAAGCTTTCTTT
.	few	TRBV11-2	TRBJ2-5	CASSLDIQETQYF	TGTGCCAGCAGCTTAGATATCCAAGAGACCCAGTACTTC
.	.	TRBV7-9	TRBJ1-4	CASSSSRGEGSEKLFF	TGTGCCAGCAGCTCCTCCCGGGGTGAAGGATCGGAAAAACTGTTTTTT
.	.	TRBV20-1	TRBJ2-2	CSASPREDTGELFF	TGCAGTGCTAGTCCCAGGGAGGACACCGGGGAGCTGTTTTTT
.	.	TRBV20-1	TRBJ2-1	CSATLSMKYNEQFF	TGCAGTGCTACCCTTAGCATGAAATACAATGAGCAGTTCTTC
.	.	TRBV19	TRBJ1-1	CARSKAGDTEAFF	TGTGCCAGAAGTAAAGCCGGGGACACTGAAGCTTTCTTT
.	.	TRBV6-2/TRBV6-3	TRBJ2-5	CASSTTTGRLETQYF	TGTGCCAGCAGTACGACGACCGGAAGGTTGGAGACCCAGTACTTC
.	.	TRBV20-1	TRBJ1-5	CSASVDNQPQHF	TGCAGTGCTAGTGTCGACAATCAGCCCCAGCATTTT
.	.	TRBV20-1	TRBJ2-7	CSDSGQGSISYKQYF	TGCAGTGATTCGGGGCAGGGGTCCATCTCCTACAAGCAGTACTTC
.	.	TRBV12-3/TRBV12-4	TRBJ2-2	CASTPPSTGSNTGELFF	TGTGCCAGCACCCCACCATCCACAGGGTCGAACACCGGGGAGCTGTTTTTT
TRBD1	many	TRBV11-2	TRBJ2-1	CASSLGDRDEQFF	TGTGCCAGCAGCTTAGGGGACAGGGATGAGCAGTTCTTC
.	.	TRBV29-1	TRBJ1-1	CSVEGREPTEAFF	TGCAGCGTTGAAGGCAGGGAGCCCACTGAAGCTTTCTTT
TRBD2	.	TRBV11-2	TRBJ2-3	CASSLGGAGGYTDTQYF	TGTGCCAGCAGCTTAGGGGGCGCGGGGGGCTACACAGATACGCAGTATTTT
.	.	TRBV5-1	TRBJ2-7	CASSLLGPAYEQYF	TGCGCCAGCAGCCTGTTGGGACCCGCTTACGAGCAGTACTTC
.	once	TRBV6-5	TRBJ2-4	CASSYSQDLAKNIQYF	TGTGCCAGCAGTTACTCTCAGGACCTAGCCAAAAACATTCAGTACTTC
.	.	TRBV4-1	TRBJ1-4	CTSSERGNEKLFF	TGCACCAGCAGCGAACGGGGGAATGAAAAACTGTTTTTT
.	.	TRBV4-1	TRBJ2-7	CASSRGLAVVQYF	TGCGCCAGCAGCCGTGGGCTCGCAGTCGTGCAGTACTTC
.	.	TRBV20-1	TRBJ1-4	CSAGEEEVPAEEKLSF	TGCAGTGCTGGAGAGGAGGAAGTCCCAGCGGAGGAAAAACTGTCTTTT
.	once	TRBV11-3	TRBJ1-3	CASSRRGSGNTIYF	TGTGCCAGCAGCAGAAGGGGCTCTGGAAACACCATATATTTT
.	.	TRBV11-2	TRBJ2-2	CASNRRGMDTWELFF	TGTGCCAGCAACAGGAGGGGGATGGACACCTGGGAGCTGTTTTTT
.	many	TRBV7-3	TRBJ2-1	CTSSLTPAGDYNNEQFF	TGTACCAGCAGCTTAACTCCAGCCGGTGACTACAACAATGAGCAGTTCTTC
.	.	TRBV6-4	TRBJ2-2	CASRPPGDTGELFF	TGTGCCAGCAGGCCCCCAGGGGACACCGGGGAGCTGTTTTTT
.	.	TRBV20-1	TRBJ1-5	CSVRRDSTPTDTQHF	TGCAGTGTTAGACGGGACTCCACGCCCACAGATACGCAGCATTTT
.	.	TRBV6-5	TRBJ2-3	CASSYSMRVTDTQYF	TGTGCCAGTAGTTACTCGATGAGGGTCACAGATACGCAGTATTTT
TRBD1	.	TRBV29-1	TRBJ1-3	CSARDRVSGNTIYF	TGCAGCGCCCGGGACAGGGTTTCTGGAAACACCATATATTTT
.	.	TRBV5-4	TRBJ2-5	CASSEGFKRDQETQYF	TGTGCCAGCAGCGAAGGGTTTAAACGGGATCAAGAGACCCAGTACTTC
.	.	TRBV29-1	TRBJ1-1	CSVDGQQIRKGAFF	TGCAGCGTTGACGGTCAACAGATACGGAAGGGAGCTTTCTTT
.	medium-sized	TRBV4-1	TRBJ2-3	CASSQGWGSTDTQYF	TGCGCCAGCAGCCAAGGGTGGGGTAGCACAGATACGCAGTATTTT
TRBD2	.	TRBV6-6	TRBJ2-5	CASSYETSGGETQYF	TGTGCCAGCAGTTACGAGACTAGCGGGGGAGAGACCCAGTACTTC
.	few	TRBV12-3/TRBV12-4	TRBJ2-7	CASSLAGNRANEQYF	TGTGCCAGCAGTTTAGCGGGGAACAGGGCCAACGAGCAGTACTTC
TRBD2	.	TRBV20-1	TRBJ2-7	CSAIRAASGNPYVQYF	TGCAGTGCCATAAGGGCGGCTAGCGGGAACCCCTACGTGCAGTACTTC
.	.	TRBV11-3	TRBJ2-1	CASSPGEENEQFF	TGTGCCAGCAGCCCGGGGGAGGAGAATGAGCAGTTCTTC
TRBD2	.	TRBV4-1	TRBJ2-3	CASSQDLSGGIDTQYF	TGCGCCAGCAGCCAAGATCTGAGCGGGGGAATAGATACGCAGTATTTT
.	.	TRBV29-1	TRBJ2-1	CSFGGRQGGNDQFF	TGCAGTTTTGGGGGGCGGCAGGGGGGCAATGATCAGTTCTTC
.	.	TRBV11-2	TRBJ2-1	CANSSVGGLLFNEQFF	TGTGCCAACAGTTCAGTTGGGGGTCTCCTCTTTAACGAGCAGTTCTTC
TRBD2	many	TRBV5-1	TRBJ2-1	CASSLDLAGGPHNEQFF	TGCGCCAGCAGCTTGGATCTAGCGGGGGGCCCTCACAATGAGCAGTTCTTC
.	.	TRBV12-3/TRBV12-4	TRBJ2-1	CAATRYNEQFF	TGTGCTGCAACGCGTTACAATGAGCAGTTCTTC
.	.	TRBV11-2	TRBJ2-1	CASIPLARVCKEQFF	TGTGCCAGCATCCCCCTAGCGAGGGTGTGTAAAGAGCAGTTCTTC
.	.	TRBV11-3	TRBJ2-7	CASSLARGYEQYF	TGTGCCAGCAGCCTAGCTAGGGGTTACGAGCAGTACTTC
.	.	TRBV20-1	TRBJ2-3	CSALRTVMTLNTQYF	TGCAGTGCCTTACGGACAGTGATGACCCTTAATACGCAGTATTTT
.	many	TRBV30	TRBJ1-1	CAWNRDYTEAFF	TGTGCCTGGAACAGGGACTACACTGAAGCTTTCTTT
.	.	TRBV11-2	TRBJ2-1	CASSQAISSYNEQFF	TGTGCCAGCAGCCAGGCTATAAGCTCCTACAATGAGCAGTTCTTC